This is a list of T cell receptor beta chains from one sample in a study of molecular identifiers for immune sequencing clone quantification. TCRdb re-called the PCR reads through MiXCR, storing one row per CDR3 protein. Among hundreds of thousands of distinct CDR3 sequences listed, 20% to 25% were seen once. The sequenced material came from naive CD8+ T cells from blood, with Jurkat cell RNA spiked in. These TCRs come from a human donor in good health. Some libraries in this study had Jurkat cell RNA spiked in. CDR3s include the opening cysteine and the closing phenylalanine or tryptophan. A D gene is named only where the DNA matches it firmly. Only some rows state a clone size, as once, few, many or a class for expanded clones.

clone_size | j_call | v_call | d_call | cdr3_nt | cdr3_aa
many | TRBJ2-3 | TRBV7-4 | TRBD1 | TGTGCCAGCAGAACTGAACAGGGGGCGAAAACAGATACGCAGTATTTT | CASRTEQGAKTDTQYF
many | TRBJ2-7 | TRBV4-3 | NA | TGCGCCAGCAGCCAAGATCCGGGGGTCGGCTACGAGCAGTACTTC | CASSQDPGVGYEQYF
few | TRBJ2-1 | TRBV20-1 | TRBD1 | TGCAGTGCAAAGAGGAACAGGGGGTCCTACAATGAGCAGTTCTTC | CSAKRNRGSYNEQFF
few | TRBJ1-5 | TRBV5-8 | NA | TGTGCCAGCAGCTTGGGGCAGGGGTTTCGCCAGCCCCAGCATTTT | CASSLGQGFRQPQHF
NA | TRBJ2-1 | TRBV14 | NA | TGTGCCAGCAGCCGGTCCCCTGGGGGGAACTCCTACAATGAGCAGTTCTTC | CASSRSPGGNSYNEQFF
few | TRBJ2-2 | TRBV10-3 | TRBD1 | TGTGCCATCAGTGATGGGACAGGGGCCGGGGAGCTGTTTTTT | CAISDGTGAGELFF
NA | TRBJ2-7 | TRBV11-2 | NA | TGTGCCAGCAGCCCGGGGCACGGGATCGGCTACGAGCAGTACTTC | CASSPGHGIGYEQYF
many | TRBJ2-7 | TRBV5-1 | NA | TGCGCCAGCAGCTTGGATAGTGGCAGAGCCTACGAGCAGTACTTC | CASSLDSGRAYEQYF
NA | TRBJ1-4 | TRBV9 | TRBD1 | TGTGCCAGCAGCGTATGGGACAGCGATAATGAAAGACTGTTTTTT | CASSVWDSDNERLFF
many | TRBJ2-3 | TRBV28 | TRBD2 | TGTGCCAGCAGTCCCCCCGGGCGGGAGGACAACACAGATACGCAGTATTTT | CASSPPGREDNTDTQYF
many | TRBJ2-7 | TRBV12-3/TRBV12-4 | NA | TGTGCCAGCAGTTCCCCCCGCGCGGGACTTCCTAAGGGGGAGCAGTACTTC | CASSSPRAGLPKGEQYF
NA | TRBJ2-3 | TRBV7-9 | TRBD1 | TGTGCCAGCAGTACATCAACAGGGGGCGGCGCAGATACGCAGTATTTT | CASSTSTGGGADTQYF
many | TRBJ2-6 | TRBV12-3/TRBV12-4 | NA | TGTGCCAGCAGTTTACTGCCATCTGGGGCCAACGTCCTGACTTTC | CASSLLPSGANVLTF
many | TRBJ2-7 | TRBV7-9 | NA | TGTGCCAGCAGCGGCCGCGATGCGACGAGCTCCTACGAGCAGTACTTC | CASSGRDATSSYEQYF
many | TRBJ1-3 | TRBV2 | NA | TGTGCCAGCAAAGAGACAGCCGGAAACACCATATATTTT | CASKETAGNTIYF
few | TRBJ1-1 | TRBV6-2/TRBV6-3 | NA | TGTGCCGTGGCTCATGGGTTGAACACTGAAGCTTTCTTT | CAVAHGLNTEAFF
few | TRBJ2-5 | TRBV9 | NA | TGTGCCAGCAGCGGGACGAACCAAGAGACCCAGTACTTC | CASSGTNQETQYF
many | TRBJ2-5 | TRBV7-2 | TRBD2 | TGTGCCAGCAGCTTACCTATAGCGGGGGGGCAAGAGACCCAGTACTTC | CASSLPIAGGQETQYF
many | TRBJ1-4 | TRBV28 | NA | TGTGCCAGCAGTTTCACAGATGACGACGTTAATGAAAAACTGTTTTTT | CASSFTDDDVNEKLFF
NA | TRBJ2-7 | TRBV30 | NA | TGTGCCTGGAGTCCCCCGGGAGACTACGAGCAGTACTTC | CAWSPPGDYEQYF
many | TRBJ2-7 | TRBV20-1 | NA | TGCAGTGCTAGAGACACAAAATTTTACGAGCAGTACTTC | CSARDTKFYEQYF
few | TRBJ1-5 | TRBV27 | TRBD1 | TGTGCCAGCAGTCACAGGGGGGGAAATCAGCCCCAGCATTTT | CASSHRGGNQPQHF
many | TRBJ2-1 | TRBV7-9 | NA | TGTGCCAGCAGCTTACAGGGTCCCTACAATGAGCAGTTCTTC | CASSLQGPYNEQFF
few | TRBJ2-5 | TRBV6-6 | NA | TGTGCCAGCAGTATAGATCAAGAGACCCAGTACTTC | CASSIDQETQYF
few | TRBJ1-1 | TRBV20-1 | TRBD1 | TGCAGTGCTGGCTCCTTAGACAGGGTGGAAGACACTGAAGCTTTCTTT | CSAGSLDRVEDTEAFF
many | TRBJ1-1 | TRBV25-1 | NA | TGTGCCAGCAGGCTCCGGGGGAACACTGAAGCTTTCTTT | CASRLRGNTEAFF
many | TRBJ1-6 | TRBV4-1 | NA | TGCGCCAGCAGCCAAGATCACAGGAGCTCCTATAATTCACCCCTCCACTTT | CASSQDHRSSYNSPLHF
many | TRBJ2-7 | TRBV4-1 | NA | TGCGCCAGCAGCCAAGTTTTCGGGGTAAGGGAGCAGTACTTC | CASSQVFGVREQYF
many | TRBJ2-7 | TRBV29-1 | NA | TGCAGCGCCCATAAGTCGGATAGGAGCTCCTACGAGCAGTACTTC | CSAHKSDRSSYEQYF
NA | TRBJ2-3 | TRBV20-1 | NA | TGCAGTGCTAGAGATATGGTGGCTAGACAAACAGGGGATACGCAGTATTTT | CSARDMVARQTGDTQYF
many | TRBJ2-6 | TRBV6-6 | NA | TGTGCCAGCAGTTACAACCCCGGGAGCGTTGGGGCCAACGTCCTGACTTTC | CASSYNPGSVGANVLTF
many | TRBJ2-3 | TRBV7-9 | NA | TGTGCCAGCAGCCCAATGCCTGGTATGGATCCGCAGTATTTT | CASSPMPGMDPQYF
many | TRBJ1-5 | TRBV28 | NA | TGTGCCAGCAGTGAACATTATAGCAATCAGCCCCAGCATTTT | CASSEHYSNQPQHF
NA | TRBJ1-5 | TRBV4-3 | NA | TGCGCCAGCAGCCAAGATACTGTGAATCAGCCCCAGCATTTT | CASSQDTVNQPQHF
NA | TRBJ2-7 | TRBV27 | TRBD1 | TGTGCCAGCAGTTTAAGGGACAGGGGGCTGTACGAGCAGTACTTC | CASSLRDRGLYEQYF
many | TRBJ2-7 | TRBV6-5 | NA | TGTGCCAGCAGATCCCCCCCCTGGGGGACACCCTACGAGCAGTACTTC | CASRSPPWGTPYEQYF
many | TRBJ2-3 | TRBV28 | NA | TGTGCCAGCAGTTTGGGTAGCAGCACAGATACGCAGTATTTT | CASSLGSSTDTQYF
NA | TRBJ2-3 | TRBV12-3/TRBV12-4 | NA | TGTGCCAGCAGTAATTTAGGGAACCGTCCGGGAAATACGCAGTATTTT | CASSNLGNRPGNTQYF
many | TRBJ2-3 | TRBV5-6 | TRBD2 | TGTGCCAGCAGCTGGCAGACTAGCGGGTACACAGATACGCAGTATTTT | CASSWQTSGYTDTQYF
few | TRBJ2-6 | TRBV4-1 | NA | TGCGCCAGCAGCCAAGAGGACCTGGTTCCTGGGGCCAACGTCCTGACTTTC | CASSQEDLVPGANVLTF
many | TRBJ2-3 | TRBV9 | NA | TGTGCCAGCAGCGTCGGGACAACCCTAAGCACAGATACGCAGTATTTT | CASSVGTTLSTDTQYF
few | TRBJ2-3 | TRBV30 | NA | TGTGCCTGGAGTGTGGCAGTCAGTAGCACAGATACGCAGTATTTT | CAWSVAVSSTDTQYF
many | TRBJ1-4 | TRBV4-3 | NA | TGCGCCAGCAGCCAGGTCCAGAGGGCCGACCTGTTTTTT | CASSQVQRADLFF
many | TRBJ2-2 | TRBV4-3 | TRBD1 | TGCGCCAGCAGCCATGACACTGGACAGGGGCGGACCGGGGAGCTGTTTTTT | CASSHDTGQGRTGELFF
NA | TRBJ2-7 | TRBV14 | NA | TGTGCCAGTTGCAGGGAGAATGGTGAGCAGTACTTC | CASCRENGEQYF
NA | TRBJ2-7 | TRBV2 | TRBD2 | TGTGCCAGCAGTGGGCCCGTGCGGGAGTGGGGTGGGGACGAGCAGTACTTC | CASSGPVREWGGDEQYF
NA | TRBJ2-7 | TRBV27 | TRBD2 | TGTGCCAGCAGTTCGGGACTAGCTTACTACGAGCAGTACTTC | CASSSGLAYYEQYF
few | TRBJ2-2 | TRBV2 | TRBD1 | TGTGCCGGCAGTGGAACCCGGGGACAGGCCGGACCCGGGGAGCTGTTTTTT | CAGSGTRGQAGPGELFF
NA | TRBJ2-1 | TRBV12-3/TRBV12-4 | NA | TGTGCCAGCAGTTCCTCGACAGGGAGGGGTGAGCAGTTCTTC | CASSSSTGRGEQFF
many | TRBJ2-7 | TRBV20-1 | NA | TGCAGTGCTAAGGACCTCACCTTTTACGAGCAGTACTTC | CSAKDLTFYEQYF
many | TRBJ2-2 | TRBV24-1 | TRBD2 | TGTGCCACCAGCGGACTAGCGGGGCATACGAACACCGGGGAGCTGTTTTTT | CATSGLAGHTNTGELFF
many | TRBJ2-2 | TRBV7-9 | NA | TGTGCCAGCAGCTTATTTCCGGGGAACACCGGGGAGCTGTTTTTT | CASSLFPGNTGELFF